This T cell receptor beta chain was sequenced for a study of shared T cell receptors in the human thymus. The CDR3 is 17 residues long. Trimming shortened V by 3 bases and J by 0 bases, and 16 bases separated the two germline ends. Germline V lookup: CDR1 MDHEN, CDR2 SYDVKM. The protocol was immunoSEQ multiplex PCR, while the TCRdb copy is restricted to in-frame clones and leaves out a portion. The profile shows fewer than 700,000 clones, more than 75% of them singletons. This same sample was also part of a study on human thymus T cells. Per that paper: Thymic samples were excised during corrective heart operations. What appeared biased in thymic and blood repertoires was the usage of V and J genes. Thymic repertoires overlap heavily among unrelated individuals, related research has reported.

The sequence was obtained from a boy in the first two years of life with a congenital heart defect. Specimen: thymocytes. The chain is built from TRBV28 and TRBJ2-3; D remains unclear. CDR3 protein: CASSLRDWRDSTDTQYF. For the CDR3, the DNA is TGTGCCAGCAGTTTGAGAGACTGGCGAGATAGCACAGATACGCAGTATTTT.